This TCR beta chain comes out of a study of T cell changes during pregnancy in multiple sclerosis (dated by TCRdb to the late 2010s). Background for the entire study: The study looked at changes in the T cell repertoire across pregnancy in women with multiple sclerosis.

With respect to this clone: Its antigen is unknown. Base qualities are not recorded, but no much larger clone differs from it by a single base.

Including cysteine and phenylalanine, the CDR3 has 14 amino acids. Only the CDR3 DNA is retained, 42 bases long and in frame from the first base. Relative to germline, V is 7 bases shorter and J is 1 base shorter, with 14 bases between their ends. According to the germline V gene, CDR1 reads MDHEN and CDR2 reads SYDVKM. Libraries were made using the immunoSEQ multiplex PCR assay. What TCRdb holds here is the immuneACCESS table cut down to in-frame rearrangements. Part of the clones is not present; checked against another copy, under half of the missing clones reflect an unresolved V gene, and the others are unexplained. Within this sample are approximately 97,000 clones, with just over 90% of them counted one time only. The top ten hold around 0.8% of the sample.

This receptor was taken from a female donor in good health, enrolled as a control in a pregnancy study. The V and J segments used are TRBV28 and TRBJ2-7, with TRBD2 as a weak D call on 5 bases. The sample consisted of peripheral blood, taken in the second trimester of pregnancy. This receptor has the CDR3 CASTPGGLSYEQYF. In nucleotides, the sequence is TGTGCCAGCACCCCTGGTGGACTTTCCTACGAGCAGTACTTC.